This entry lists 12 T cell receptor beta chains sequenced from one sample in a study of blood T cell repertoires in COVID-19. Data came from immunoSEQ multiplex PCR; TCRdb stores just in-frame clones and leaves some out. The table lists over 250,000 clones, approximately 78% of them singletons. Material: PBMCs or T cells enriched from blood (not recorded which). These receptors were taken from a man aged 40-50 years who had been exposed to COVID-19.

The CDR3 loop is CAITPGTSTYEQYF. CDR3 DNA sequence: TGTGCCATCACCCCGGGGACATCGACCTACGAGCAGTACTTC. V is TRBV10-3 and J is TRBJ2-7, with D perhaps matching TRBD1 (6 bases). V gave up 7 bases and J gave up 2 bases, with 15 bases separating them. This CDR3 spans 14 amino acids. CDR1 ENHRY and CDR2 SYGVKD come from the germline V gene.

This rearrangement joins TRBV19 to TRBJ2-1; the D gene is possibly TRBD2 (5 bases). Germline assignment: CDR1 LNHDA and CDR2 SQIVND (reference sequence). CDR3 size: 15 residues. V was cut by 3 bases and J by 8 bases, with 17 bases left in between. In nucleotides, the CDR3 is TGTGCCAGTAGTATCGGAGGCCCCCCGGGCTATGAGCAGTTCTTC. Protein sequence: CASSIGGPPGYEQFF.

This sequence joins TRBV4-1 and TRBJ1-2; 9 bases line up with TRBD1. Trimming removed 4 bases from V and 8 bases from J; junction bases left unmatched: 11. Per the germline V gene, CDR1 is MGHRA and CDR2 is YSYEKL. The length of the CDR3 is 15 residues. CDR3 sequence (DNA): TGCGCCAGCAGCCCTTACGGGACAGGGTTTTTCGGCTACACCTTC. Its translation: CASSPYGTGFFGYTF.

The J gene is TRBJ2-7, the V gene TRBV5-5; D is undetermined. Trimming stripped 0 bases from V and 6 bases from J, with 10 bases between. The germline gives CDR1 SGHKS, CDR2 YYEKEE (reference sequence). The CDR3 sequence is 13 residues long. This chain's CDR3 is CASSLVIGFEQYF. DNA for the CDR3: TGTGCCAGCAGCTTGGTCATCGGTTTCGAGCAGTACTTC.

The rearrangement uses TRBV5-6 and TRBJ2-7; D may be TRBD2 (5 bases). The CDR3 spans 14 residues. Per the germline V gene, CDR1 is SGHDT and CDR2 is YYEEEE. With 1 base removed from V and 0 bases from J, the gap between germline ends came to 8 bases. The CDR3 bases are TGTGCCAGCAGCTTGCGGGAAAGCTCCTACGAGCAGTACTTC. Translation: CASSLRESSYEQYF.

This chain uses TRBV24-1 with TRBJ2-2, with a weak D call TRBD1 (6 bases). CDR1 and CDR2 (germline): KGHDR, SFDVKD. V gave up 4 bases and J gave up 1 base, with 15 bases separating them. The CDR3 spans 17 residues. The CDR3 bases are TGTGCCACCAGTGACTCAGGGGTACGAGGGAACACCGGGGAGCTGTTTTTT. Its protein product is CATSDSGVRGNTGELFF.

V and J are TRBV5-1 and TRBJ2-7; tentative D call: TRBD1 (6 bases). This CDR3 region has 16 residues. The germline gives CDR1 SGHRS, CDR2 YFSETQ. Deletions cut 4 bases from V and 4 bases from J, with 21 bases between. The CDR3: CASSRGHPQGPYEQYF. Written as DNA, the CDR3 is TGCGCCAGCAGCCGGGGACACCCTCAGGGCCCTTACGAGCAGTACTTC.

CDR3 DNA: TGTGCCAGTAGGGTACCGTCGAGTCAGCCCCAGCATTTT. Its protein product is CASRVPSSQPQHF. The chain employs TRBV19 and TRBJ1-5; D gene uncertain. V was shortened by 6 bases and J by 6 bases, with 12 bases between the two germline ends. The germline CDR1 and CDR2 sequences are LNHDA and SQIVND (reference sequence). This CDR3 region has 13 residues.

The chain combines TRBV9 with TRBJ2-1; maybe TRBD2 (6 bases). Per the germline V gene, CDR1 is SGDLS and CDR2 is YYNGEE. The CDR3 is 16 residues long. The V and J ends lost 2 bases and 1 base respectively, with 13 bases between them. The CDR3 DNA reads as TGTGCCAGCAGCGTCTCGGGAGCTTCATCCTACAATGAGCAGTTCTTC. Its protein is CASSVSGASSYNEQFF.

V usage is TRBV10-3 and J usage is TRBJ1-2; 7 bases align to TRBD1. Per germline, CDR1 ENHRY and CDR2 SYGVKD. V lost 8 bases to trimming and J lost 2 bases; unmatched junction nucleotides: 5. The CDR3 consists of 13 residues. The CDR3 bases are TGTGCCATCCAGACAGGGCTAAACTATGGCTACACCTTC. It is translated as CAIQTGLNYGYTF.

The chain links TRBV7-8 to TRBJ2-5, with D perhaps matching TRBD2 (5 bases). CDR1 is SGHVS and CDR2 is FQNEAQ in the germline V gene. Trimming shortened V by 6 bases and J by 5 bases, and 22 bases separated the two germline ends. This CDR3 contains 16 residues. CDR3 DNA sequence: TGTGCCAGCAGGGAACGCCCCTCTAGCTCTGGTGAGACCCAGTACTTC. Protein sequence: CASRERPSSSGETQYF.

A few counts support this clone. The rearrangement joins TRBV14 to TRBJ1-5; D gene unclear. The germline V gene has CDR1 SGHDN and CDR2 FVKESK. Trimming stripped 1 base from V and 6 bases from J, with 7 bases between. This CDR3 is built from 13 residues. CDR3 coding DNA: TGTGCCAGCAGCCAAGTCGAGGGTCAGCCCCAGCATTTT. Protein: CASSQVEGQPQHF.